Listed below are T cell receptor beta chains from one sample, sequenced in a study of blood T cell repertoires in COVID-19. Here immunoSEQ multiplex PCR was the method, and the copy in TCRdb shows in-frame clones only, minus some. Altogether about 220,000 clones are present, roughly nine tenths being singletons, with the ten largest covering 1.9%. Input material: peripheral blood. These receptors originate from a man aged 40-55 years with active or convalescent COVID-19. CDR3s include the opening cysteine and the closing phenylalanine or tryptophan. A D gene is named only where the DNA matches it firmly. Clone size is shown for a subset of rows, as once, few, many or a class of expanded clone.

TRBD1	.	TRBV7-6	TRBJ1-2	TGTGCCAGCAGCCCTATGACAGGGGACTATGGCTACACCTTC	CASSPMTGDYGYTF
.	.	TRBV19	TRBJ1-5	TGTGCCAGTAGTATAAGGTGGGGCGGCTATAGCAATCAGCCCCAGCATTTT	CASSIRWGGYSNQPQHF
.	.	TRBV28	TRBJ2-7	TGTGCCAGCAGCGGTATCTACGAGCAGTACTTC	CASSGIYEQYF
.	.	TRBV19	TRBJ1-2	TGTGCCAGTACCGAACCCGGGGGGGCAGACTATGGCTACACCTTC	CASTEPGGADYGYTF
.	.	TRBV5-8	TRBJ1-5	TGTGCCAGCAGCTGGGGGGTGATGGCCCAGCATTTT	CASSWGVMAQHF
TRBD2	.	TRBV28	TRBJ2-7	TGTGCCAGCAGTTTACCCCCTAGCGGGAGCCGCCACGAGCAGTACTTC	CASSLPPSGSRHEQYF
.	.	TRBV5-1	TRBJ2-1	TGCGCCAGCGGGGATCGGTCTAGCGACTACAATGAGCAGTTCTTC	CASGDRSSDYNEQFF
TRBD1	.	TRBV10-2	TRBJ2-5	TGCGCCAGCAGCTTCGGGCAGGGGGTGACCCAGTACTTC	CASSFGQGVTQYF
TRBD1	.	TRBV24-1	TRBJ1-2	TGTGCCACCAGTGACCCCCAGACAGGGGAGGGCTATGGCTACACCTTC	CATSDPQTGEGYGYTF
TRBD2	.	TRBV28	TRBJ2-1	TGTGCCAGCAGTTTGGCTCGAGGACTAGCGGGACAGAATGAGCAGTTCTTC	CASSLARGLAGQNEQFF
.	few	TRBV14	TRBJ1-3	TGTGCCAGCAGCCAATCTCTTGGTCAGGCCAAGGATTTT	CASSQSLGQAKDF
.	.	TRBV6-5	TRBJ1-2	TGTGCCAGCAGTTACTCTGGGGGGTTCAATGGCTACACCTTC	CASSYSGGFNGYTF
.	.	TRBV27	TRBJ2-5	TGTGCCAGCAGTTTGGGGGCTCAGGTGGCCCAGTACTTC	CASSLGAQVAQYF
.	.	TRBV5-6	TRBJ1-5	TGTGCCAGCAGTCCGGGGGTAGGAGAGCCCCAGCATTTT	CASSPGVGEPQHF
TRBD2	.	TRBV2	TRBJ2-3	TGTGCCAGCAGTGGACTCCTTGGCGGGAGTTTGGGAGATACGCAGTATTTT	CASSGLLGGSLGDTQYF
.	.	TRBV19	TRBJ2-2	TGTGCCAGTAGTATTTTATCAGGCACCGGGGAGCTGTTTTTT	CASSILSGTGELFF
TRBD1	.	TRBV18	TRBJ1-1	TGTGCCAGCTCTCGGGACAGGGCAACTGGAGACACTGAAGCTTTCTTT	CASSRDRATGDTEAFF
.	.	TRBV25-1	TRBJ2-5	TGTGCCAGCAGTGAGAGACTGATGACAGCCACCCGGGGGGAGACCCAGTACTTC	CASSERLMTATRGETQYF
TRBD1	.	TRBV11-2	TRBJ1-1	TGTGCCAGCAGCCCAGGGGGTACTGAAGCTTTCTTT	CASSPGGTEAFF
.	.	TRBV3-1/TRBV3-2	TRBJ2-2	TGTGCCAGCAGCAAACAGGGAAACACCGGGGAGCTGTTTTTT	CASSKQGNTGELFF
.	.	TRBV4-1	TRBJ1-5	TGCGCCAGCAGCCAAGATGGGCAAGCGGGAGGGCAGCCCCAGCATTTT	CASSQDGQAGGQPQHF
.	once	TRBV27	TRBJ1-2	TGTGCCAGCAGTTTTAGCGGGGGGCCGGTCTATGGCTACACCTTC	CASSFSGGPVYGYTF
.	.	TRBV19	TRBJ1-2	TGTGCCAGTAGTCCAGGCCAATATGGCTACACCTTC	CASSPGQYGYTF
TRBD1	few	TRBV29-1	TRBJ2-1	TGCTCCTCCCGGGACAGGGGGTACAATGAGCAGTTCTTC	CSSRDRGYNEQFF
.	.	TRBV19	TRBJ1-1	TGTGCCAGTAGTATACAACCCAGGGGCACTGAAGCTTTCTTT	CASSIQPRGTEAFF
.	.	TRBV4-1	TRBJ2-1	TGCGCCAGCAGCCAAGATCTTGAGCGTGGGTCGGGGCAGTTCTTC	CASSQDLERGSGQFF
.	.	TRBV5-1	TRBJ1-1	TGCGCCAGCAGCTTTAAGTCAGATACTGAAGCTTTCTTT	CASSFKSDTEAFF
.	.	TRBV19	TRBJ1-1	TGTGCCACCGGACACAAGAACACTGAAGCTTTCTTT	CATGHKNTEAFF
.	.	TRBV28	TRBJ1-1	TGTGCCAGCAGTTTACAGGGCGAGGTTACTGAAGCTTTCTTT	CASSLQGEVTEAFF
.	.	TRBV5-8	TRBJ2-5	TGTGCCAGCAGCTCCTCGTACCAAGAGACCCAGTACTTC	CASSSSYQETQYF
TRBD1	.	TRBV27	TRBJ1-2	TGTGCCACGACAGGGGGCGATGGCTACACCTTC	CATTGGDGYTF
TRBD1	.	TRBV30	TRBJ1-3	TGTGCCTGGAGTCGACAGGGGTCCGGAAACACCATATATTTT	CAWSRQGSGNTIYF
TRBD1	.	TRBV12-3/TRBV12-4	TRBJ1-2	TGTGCCAGCAGCAGGGGGTTGAGCTATGGCTACACCTTC	CASSRGLSYGYTF
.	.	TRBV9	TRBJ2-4	TGTGCCAGCAGCGTAGGTATGGCCAAAAACATTCAGTACTTC	CASSVGMAKNIQYF
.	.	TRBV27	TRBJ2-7	TGTGCCAGCAGTCCCGACAGGAGCTCCTACGAGCAGTACTTC	CASSPDRSSYEQYF
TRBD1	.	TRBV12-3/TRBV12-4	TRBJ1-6	TGTGCCAGCTACAGGGGCGTCAATTCACCCCTCCACTTT	CASYRGVNSPLHF
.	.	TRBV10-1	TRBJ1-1	TGCGCCAGCAGTGAGTCGAGGTTAGGCAGACCGAACACTGAAGCTTTCTTT	CASSESRLGRPNTEAFF
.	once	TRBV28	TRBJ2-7	TGTGCCAGCAGTGATTATGGGGAGGCTTACGAGCAGTACTTC	CASSDYGEAYEQYF
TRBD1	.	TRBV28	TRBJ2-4	TGTGCCAGCAGGGAAAGGGACAGGGGTGCCAAAAACATTCAGTACTTC	CASRERDRGAKNIQYF
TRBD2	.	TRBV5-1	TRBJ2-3	TGCGCCAGCAGCTTGCATCCCCAGGAGATTCTAGCGGGTTCCACAGATACGCAGTATTTT	CASSLHPQEILAGSTDTQYF
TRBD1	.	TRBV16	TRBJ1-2	TGTGCCAGCAGCAGGACCGGGACAGGGGGCGGATACACCTTC	CASSRTGTGGGYTF
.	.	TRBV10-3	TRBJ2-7	TGTGCCATCAGTGAAGGGGAAACCTACGAGCAGTACTTC	CAISEGETYEQYF
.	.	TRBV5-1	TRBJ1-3	TGCGCCAGCAGTTCAAGTGGGCCCCTTTTCGGAAACACCATATATTTT	CASSSSGPLFGNTIYF
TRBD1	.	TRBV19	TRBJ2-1	TGTGCCAGTATTAGGGACAGGGGGGATGAGCAGTTCTTC	CASIRDRGDEQFF
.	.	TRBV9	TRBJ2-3	TGTGCCAGCAGCGGATCAGGGACTAGCACAGATACGCAGTATTTT	CASSGSGTSTDTQYF
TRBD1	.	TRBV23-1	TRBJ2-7	TGCGCCAGCAGTCATAACACGGACAGGGTCATCTACGAGCAGTACTTC	CASSHNTDRVIYEQYF
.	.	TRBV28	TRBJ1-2	TGTGCCAGCTCTCTCTCGGTCTATGGCTACACCTTC	CASSLSVYGYTF
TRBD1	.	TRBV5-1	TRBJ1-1	TGCGCCAGCAGCACCGACAGGGCTTCCACTGAAGCTTTCTTT	CASSTDRASTEAFF
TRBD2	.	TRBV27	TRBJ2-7	TGTGCCAGCAGTTCGGGGGGTGCACCCTACGAGCAGTACTTC	CASSSGGAPYEQYF
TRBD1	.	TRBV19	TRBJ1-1	TGTGCCAGTAGTATGGAGGGGGCGTTGACTGAAGCTTTCTTT	CASSMEGALTEAFF
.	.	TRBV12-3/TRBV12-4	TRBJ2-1	TGTGCCGGTTCCCCGGGGGCCTACAATGAGCAGTTCTTC	CAGSPGAYNEQFF
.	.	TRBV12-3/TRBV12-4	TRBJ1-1	TGTGCCAGCAGCCCGGACTCCGGTTCGACGGCTTTCTTT	CASSPDSGSTAFF
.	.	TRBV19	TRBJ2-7	TGTGCCAGTAGTATGGCCGGGGCCTACGAGCAGTACTTC	CASSMAGAYEQYF